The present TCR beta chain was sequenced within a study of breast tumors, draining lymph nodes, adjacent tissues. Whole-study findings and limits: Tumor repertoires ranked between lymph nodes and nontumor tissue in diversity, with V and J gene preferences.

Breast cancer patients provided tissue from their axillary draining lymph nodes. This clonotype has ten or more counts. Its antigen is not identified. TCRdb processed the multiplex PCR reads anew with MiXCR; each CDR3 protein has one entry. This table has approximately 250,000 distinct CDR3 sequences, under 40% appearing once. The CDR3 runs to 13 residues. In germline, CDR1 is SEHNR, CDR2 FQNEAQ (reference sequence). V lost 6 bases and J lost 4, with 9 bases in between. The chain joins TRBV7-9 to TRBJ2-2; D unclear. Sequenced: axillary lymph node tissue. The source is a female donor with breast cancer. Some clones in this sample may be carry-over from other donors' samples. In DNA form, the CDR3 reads TGTGCCAGCAGACCGTCTGGCACCGGGGAGCTGTTTTTT. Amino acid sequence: CASRPSGTGELFF.